This T cell receptor beta chain originates from a study of cytomegalovirus exposure and HLA in healthy donors. Study overall: In a previous analysis, around 110 million unique TCR beta sequences were found from some 180 million T cells.

Comments on this clone: Its cognate antigen is unknown.

PCR was performed using 60 Vbeta and 13 Jbeta primers. The protocol was immunoSEQ multiplex PCR, while the TCRdb copy is restricted to in-frame clones and leaves out a portion. The sample has around 120,000 clones, about 79% seen once. V lost 1 base and J lost 5, with 15 bases in between. The CDR3 covers 15 residues. Germline-derived CDR1 and CDR2 are MNHEY and SMNVEV (reference sequence). Regarding the study as a whole: Presence/absence analyses rested on an assumption that sequencing depth was roughly uniform across donors. The study recorded about 160 TCR beta chains that were cytomegalovirus-associated. An analysis was carried out later, and it reportedly showed fewer N-insertions in an Asian-associated ancestry cluster than the approximately 670-donor mean.

The gene calls are TRBV27 and TRBJ2-7, with D possibly matching TRBD2 (6 bases). The specimen was PBMCs. This clonotype was sampled from a man over 45 in good health and CMV-seropositive. CDR3 coding DNA: TGTGCCAGCAGTTTATTGGGGGGAACCCCGGACGAGCAGTACTTC. It specifies CASSLLGGTPDEQYF.